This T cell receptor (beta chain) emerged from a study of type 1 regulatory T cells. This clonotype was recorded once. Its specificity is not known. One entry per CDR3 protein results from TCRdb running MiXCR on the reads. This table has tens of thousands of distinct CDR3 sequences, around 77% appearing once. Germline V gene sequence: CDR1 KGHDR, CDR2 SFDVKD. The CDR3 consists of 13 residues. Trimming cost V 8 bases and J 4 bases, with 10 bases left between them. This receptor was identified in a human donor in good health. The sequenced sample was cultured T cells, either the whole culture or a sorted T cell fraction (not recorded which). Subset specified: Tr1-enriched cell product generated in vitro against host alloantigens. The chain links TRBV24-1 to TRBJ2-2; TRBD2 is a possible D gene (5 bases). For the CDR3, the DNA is TGTGCCACCAATGACTATCCCACCGGGGAGCTGTTTTTT. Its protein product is CATNDYPTGELFF.